This entry concerns a single TCR beta chain. Its antigen is unknown. Vbeta (60) and Jbeta (13) primers were used in the PCR. Some clones are missing from TCRdb's copy, which holds only in-frame ones; the method was immunoSEQ multiplex PCR. The sample lists some 180,000 clones, about four fifths occurring once. This sample is drawn from a study of cytomegalovirus exposure and HLA in healthy donors. Broader study findings: Some V segments (TRBV6-2 and TRBV6-3 among them) were excluded as indistinguishable.

The CDR3 runs 15 residues. Germline lookup yields CDR1 LNHNV and CDR2 YYDKDF (reference sequence). The V segment lost 4 bases and the J segment 8 bases; nucleotides outside the gene matches: 11. Material for sequencing was PBMCs. This sequence originates from a woman aged 30 to 39 in good health and CMV-seronegative. V usage is TRBV15 and J usage is TRBJ2-1; 7 bases match TRBD2. The CDR3: CATSTSGVPLDEQFF. DNA for the CDR3: TGTGCCACCAGCACAAGCGGGGTGCCTCTCGATGAGCAGTTCTTC.